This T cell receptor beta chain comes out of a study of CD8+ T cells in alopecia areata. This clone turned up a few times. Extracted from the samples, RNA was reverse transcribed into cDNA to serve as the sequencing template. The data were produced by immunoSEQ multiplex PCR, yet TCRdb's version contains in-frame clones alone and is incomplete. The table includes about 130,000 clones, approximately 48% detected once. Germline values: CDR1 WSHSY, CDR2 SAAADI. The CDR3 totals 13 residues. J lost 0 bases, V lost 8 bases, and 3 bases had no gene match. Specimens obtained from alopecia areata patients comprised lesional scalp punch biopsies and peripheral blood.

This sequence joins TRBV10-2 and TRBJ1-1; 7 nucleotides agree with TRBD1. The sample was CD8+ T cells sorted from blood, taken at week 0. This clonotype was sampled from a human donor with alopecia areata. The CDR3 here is CASVGTVNTEAFF. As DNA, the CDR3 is TGCGCCAGCGTTGGGACAGTGAACACTGAAGCTTTCTTT.